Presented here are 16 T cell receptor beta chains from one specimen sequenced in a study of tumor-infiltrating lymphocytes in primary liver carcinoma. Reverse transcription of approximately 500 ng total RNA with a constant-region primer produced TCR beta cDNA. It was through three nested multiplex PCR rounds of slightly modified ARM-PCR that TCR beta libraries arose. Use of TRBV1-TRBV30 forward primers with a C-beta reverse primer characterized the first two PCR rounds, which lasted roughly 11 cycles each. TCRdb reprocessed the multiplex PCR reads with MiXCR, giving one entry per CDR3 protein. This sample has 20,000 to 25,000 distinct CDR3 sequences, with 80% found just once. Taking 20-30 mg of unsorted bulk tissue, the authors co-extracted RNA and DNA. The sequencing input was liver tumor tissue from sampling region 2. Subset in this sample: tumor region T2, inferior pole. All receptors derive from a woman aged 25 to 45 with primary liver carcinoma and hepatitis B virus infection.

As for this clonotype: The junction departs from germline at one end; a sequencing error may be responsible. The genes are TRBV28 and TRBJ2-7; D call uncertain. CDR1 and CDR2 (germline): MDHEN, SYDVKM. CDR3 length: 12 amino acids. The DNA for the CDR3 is TGTGCCAGCAGCGACTCCGTCTGCGAGCAGTACTTT. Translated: CASSDSVCEQYF.

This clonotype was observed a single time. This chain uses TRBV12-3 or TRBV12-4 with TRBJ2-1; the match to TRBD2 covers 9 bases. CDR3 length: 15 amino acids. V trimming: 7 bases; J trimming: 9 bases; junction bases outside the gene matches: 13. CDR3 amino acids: CASIVSVTSGLEQFF. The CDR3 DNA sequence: TGTGCCAGCATCGTGTCCGTGACTAGCGGACTTGAGCAGTTCTTC.

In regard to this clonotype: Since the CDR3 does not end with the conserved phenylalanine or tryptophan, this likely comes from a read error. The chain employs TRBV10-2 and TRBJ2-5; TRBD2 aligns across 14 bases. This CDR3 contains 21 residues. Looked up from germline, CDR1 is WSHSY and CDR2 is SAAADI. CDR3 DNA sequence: TGCGTCAGCAGTGAGTCGGGACCCAATTCCGGACTAGCGGGAGGACGAGAGACCCAGTACCTC. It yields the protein CVSSESGPNSGLAGGRETQYL.

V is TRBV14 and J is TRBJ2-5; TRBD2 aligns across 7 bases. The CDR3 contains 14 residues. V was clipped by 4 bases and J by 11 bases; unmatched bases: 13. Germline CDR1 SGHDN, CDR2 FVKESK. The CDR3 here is CASSPRGPAGPQYF. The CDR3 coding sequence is TGTGCCAGCAGCCCGCGGGGTCCAGCGGGACCACAGTACTTC.

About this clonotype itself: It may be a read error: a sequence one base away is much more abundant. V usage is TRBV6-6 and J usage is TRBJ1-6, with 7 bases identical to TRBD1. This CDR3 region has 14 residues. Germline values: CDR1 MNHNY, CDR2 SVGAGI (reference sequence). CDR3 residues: CASNYTGVDSPPHF. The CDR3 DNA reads TGTGCCAGCAATTACACAGGGGTGGATTCACCCCCCCACTTT.

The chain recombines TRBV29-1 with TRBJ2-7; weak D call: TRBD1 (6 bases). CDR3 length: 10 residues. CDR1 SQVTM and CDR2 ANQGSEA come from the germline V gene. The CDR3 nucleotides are TGCGTCGGGACATGGTATGAGCAGTACTTC. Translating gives CVGTWYEQYF.

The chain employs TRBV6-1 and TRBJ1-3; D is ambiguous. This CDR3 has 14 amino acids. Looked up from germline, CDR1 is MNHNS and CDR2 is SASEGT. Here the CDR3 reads CVSSVAVSGNTIYF. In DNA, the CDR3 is TGTGTCAGTAGTGTGGCTGTCTCTGGAAACACCATATATTTT.

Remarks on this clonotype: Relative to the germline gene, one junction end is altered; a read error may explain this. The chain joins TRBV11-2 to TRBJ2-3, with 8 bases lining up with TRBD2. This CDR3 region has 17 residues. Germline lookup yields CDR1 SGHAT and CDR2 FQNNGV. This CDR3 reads CASSHRGSGSLTNTQYF. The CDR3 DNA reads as TGTGCCAGCAGCCATCGAGGGAGCGGGAGTCTCACAAATACGCAGTATTTT.

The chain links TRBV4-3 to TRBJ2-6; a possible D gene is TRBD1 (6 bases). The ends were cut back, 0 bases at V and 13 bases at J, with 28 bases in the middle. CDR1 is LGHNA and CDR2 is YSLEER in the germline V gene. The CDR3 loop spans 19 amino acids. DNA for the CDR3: TGCGCCAGCAGCCAAGAGAGTAGCGAGATAGACTCTGGGGGCAATGTCCTGACTTTC. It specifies CASSQESSEIDSGGNVLTF.

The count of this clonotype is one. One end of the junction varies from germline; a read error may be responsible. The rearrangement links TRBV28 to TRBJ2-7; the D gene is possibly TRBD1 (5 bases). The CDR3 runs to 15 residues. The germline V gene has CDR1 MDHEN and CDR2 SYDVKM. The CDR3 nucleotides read TGTGCCAGCACTTTAAAGCCAGGGATCGGCTACGAGCAGTACTTC. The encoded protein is CASTLKPGIGYEQYF. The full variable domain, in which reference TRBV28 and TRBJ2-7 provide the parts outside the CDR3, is DVKVTQSSRYLVKRTGEKVFLECVQDMDHENMFWYRQDPGLGLRLIYFSYDVKMKEKGDIPEGYSVSREKKERFSLILESASTNQTSMYLCASTLKPGIGYEQYFGPGTRLTVT.

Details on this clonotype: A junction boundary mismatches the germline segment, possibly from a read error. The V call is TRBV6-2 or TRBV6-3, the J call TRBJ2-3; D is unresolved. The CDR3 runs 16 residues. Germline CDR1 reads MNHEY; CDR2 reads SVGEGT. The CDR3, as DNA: TGTACCAGCAGTTACGCCGGATTCGGTTTGCCAGATACGCAATATTTT. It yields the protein CTSSYAGFGLPDTQYF.

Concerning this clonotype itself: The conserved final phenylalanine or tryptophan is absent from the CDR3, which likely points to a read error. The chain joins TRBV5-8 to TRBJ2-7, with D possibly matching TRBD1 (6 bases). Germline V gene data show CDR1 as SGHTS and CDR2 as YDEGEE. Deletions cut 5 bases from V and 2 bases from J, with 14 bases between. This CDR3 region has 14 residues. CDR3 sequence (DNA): TGTGCCAGCAGATCCAATGGACAGCCCTACGAGCAGTACATC. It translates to CASRSNGQPYEQYI.

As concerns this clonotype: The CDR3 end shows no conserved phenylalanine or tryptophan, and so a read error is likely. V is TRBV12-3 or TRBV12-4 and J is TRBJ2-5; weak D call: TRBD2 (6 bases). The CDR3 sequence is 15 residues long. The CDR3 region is CAGSTYPGREETQYY. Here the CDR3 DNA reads TGCGCCGGCAGCACCTACCCCGGGAGAGAAGAGACCCAGTACTAC.

CDR3 residues: CSANGPSNYGYTF. DNA for the CDR3: TGCAGTGCTAACGGACCTTCTAACTATGGCTACACCTTC. The chain employs TRBV20-1 and TRBJ1-2, with unresolved D. The germline V gene encodes CDR1 DFQATT and CDR2 SNEGSKA (reference sequence). V was cut by 4 bases and J by 0 bases, with 9 bases left in between. The CDR3 spans 13 residues.

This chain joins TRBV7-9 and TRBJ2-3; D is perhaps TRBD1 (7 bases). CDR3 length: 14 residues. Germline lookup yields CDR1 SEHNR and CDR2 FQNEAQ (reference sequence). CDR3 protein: CVRSISRGEDTQYF. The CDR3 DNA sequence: TGTGTCAGGAGCATTAGCAGGGGGGAGGATACGCAGTATTTT.

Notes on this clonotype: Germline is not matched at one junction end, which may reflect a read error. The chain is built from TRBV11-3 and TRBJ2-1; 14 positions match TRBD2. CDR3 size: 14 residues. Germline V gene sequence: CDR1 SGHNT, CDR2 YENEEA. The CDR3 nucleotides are TGCCAGCAGCCGACTAGCGGGGGGGGGTATGAGCAGTTGTTC. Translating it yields CQQPTSGGGYEQLF.